This T cell receptor beta chain was recorded in a study of cytomegalovirus exposure and HLA in healthy donors. Germline-derived CDR1 and CDR2 are MDHEN and SYDVKM. CDR3 length equals 14 residues. V was trimmed by 5 bases and J by 2 bases, leaving 13 bases between them. The study ran its PCR with 60 Vbeta and 13 Jbeta primers. Measured with immunoSEQ multiplex PCR; TCRdb has only the in-frame clones, and not every one. The table has 150,000 to 200,000 clones, approximately 81% seen once; the top ten hold about 2.2%. Study-wide findings and caveats: Per a later analysis, HLA-associated TCR beta chains showed more clonal expansion than other, equally common TCR beta chains.

A word on this clone: Antigen specificity is unknown.

Material for sequencing was PBMCs. The chain couples TRBV28 to TRBJ2-7; D is possibly TRBD1 (6 bases). The receptor's source is a woman between 25 and 40 years old in good health and CMV-seronegative. CDR3 DNA sequence: TGTGCCAGCAGTAAGGACAGACCCACCTACGAGCAGTACTTC. Translated: CASSKDRPTYEQYF.